This is a list of T cell receptor beta chains from one sample in a study of regulatory T cells in long-lasting Graves disease. TCRdb re-analysed the multiplex PCR reads in MiXCR, keeping a single row per CDR3 protein. The data hold roughly 430,000 distinct CDR3 sequences, with roughly 21% observed a single time. Sequences were derived from peripheral blood mononuclear cells (PBMCs), sampled when the disease was refractory, from a patient treated with antithyroid drugs. The source of these receptors is a female donor with Graves disease. The CDR3 runs from the conserved cysteine through the conserved F or W.

CDR3 protein,V gene,J gene
CASSQGTGSYEQCF,TRBV4-1,TRBJ2-7
CASRNTLAGTGANVLTF,TRBV19,TRBJ2-6
CASSYSTGTGKNEQYF,TRBV6-5,TRBJ2-7
CASRRQGEEKLFF,TRBV11-2,TRBJ1-4
CASVEPLTGELFF,TRBV2,TRBJ2-2
CASSTAERGPQHF,TRBV7-9,TRBJ1-5
CASSQTGLAGNTIYF,TRBV11-2,TRBJ1-3
CASSSRTGEQYF,TRBV7-9,TRBJ2-7
CSARDGAEGQETQYF,TRBV20-1,TRBJ2-5
CAGRSLADTGELFF,TRBV3-1,TRBJ2-2
CASSWTGSSYNSPLHF,TRBV27,TRBJ1-6
CASSLRGVEETQYF,TRBV11-2,TRBJ2-5
CASSSGQGTSDTQYF,TRBV7-2,TRBJ2-3
CASSPLDRVIRGQYF,TRBV7-9,TRBJ2-7
CASRRDYHYEQYF,TRBV6-1,TRBJ2-7
CASSMGQAHRNTEAFF,TRBV5-5,TRBJ1-1
CASRTATLGGYTF,TRBV6-1,TRBJ1-2
CASSFGRNTEAFF,TRBV7-3,TRBJ1-1
CASRGLDSSGANVLTF,TRBV6-1,TRBJ2-6
CASAFDDSHNYEQYF,TRBV5-1,TRBJ2-7
CASQTQANSPLHF,TRBV13,TRBJ1-6
CSADSTGTVNTEAFF,TRBV20-1,TRBJ1-1
CASSRGGGGNIQYF,TRBV7-2,TRBJ2-4
CASSHRVEDQPQHF,TRBV3-1,TRBJ1-5
CASSITMQGAWNEKLFF,TRBV19,TRBJ1-4
CASGLAGEQYF,TRBV3-1,TRBJ2-7
CASSPRGGEGGYTF,TRBV5-1,TRBJ1-2
CATSSGGASETQYF,TRBV15,TRBJ2-5
CASSTLDRGRTGEKLFF,TRBV19,TRBJ1-4
CSVAITGAYEQYF,TRBV29-1,TRBJ2-7
CASSLAAAGTYEQYF,TRBV7-6,TRBJ2-7
CASSSSGINVEQFF,TRBV7-2,TRBJ2-1
CASRTPGGPIYFF,TRBV19,TRBJ2-4
CASSRDRVGANVLTF,TRBV6-1,TRBJ2-6
CAWTKSGPREDEQYF,TRBV30,TRBJ2-7
CASIHGGEAFF,TRBV6-1,TRBJ1-1
CASSLSGGSTEAFF,TRBV27,TRBJ1-1
CASSSPWGGRNDEKLFF,TRBV6-2/TRBV6-3,TRBJ1-4
CSARIFGRRNEKLFF,TRBV20-1,TRBJ1-4
CAISDAGELFF,TRBV10-3,TRBJ2-2
CASSQGRVRNSGNTIYF,TRBV4-1,TRBJ1-3
CASSPREDPEKLFF,TRBV18,TRBJ1-4
CASSEHGTEAFF,TRBV25-1,TRBJ1-1
CASSLHRSSYNEQFF,TRBV5-1,TRBJ2-1
CASSITSGTGDQPQHF,TRBV28,TRBJ1-5
CASSQGQGIGSANYGYTF,TRBV3-1,TRBJ1-2
CASSRVGSGSFNEQYF,TRBV5-4,TRBJ2-7
CASNRNSGKETQYF,TRBV3-1,TRBJ2-5
CASSLREHYGYTF,TRBV28,TRBJ1-2
CASSGYRENEKLFF,TRBV9,TRBJ1-4
CASSHGTSGRRRGNEQFF,TRBV7-2,TRBJ2-1
CASSRGTTQYF,TRBV2,TRBJ2-5